The clone carrying this TCR beta chain was seen repeatedly, ten times or more. Described time point: newly diagnosed GD, antithyroid drugs for less than 3 months. There was RNA extracted from PBMCs, and the TCR library was made from it. Investigators prepared the TCR beta libraries by applying iRepertoire HTBI primers and Arm-PCR of CDR3 regions. Using its own MiXCR run on the multiplex PCR reads, TCRdb lists one record per CDR3 protein. Of approximately 560,000 distinct CDR3 sequences detected, roughly 16% appear once; the ten largest clones hold around 12%. This sample is drawn from a study of regulatory T cells in long-lasting Graves disease. The ends were cut back, 7 bases at V and 1 base at J, with 11 bases in the middle. The CDR3 sequence is 13 residues long. From germline, CDR1 is SQVTM and CDR2 ANQGSEA. These records were also assigned to another study, of T cells in Graves' hyperthyroidism and ophthalmopathy.

The receptor was isolated from a man between 18 and 29 years old with Graves disease. The sequencing used peripheral blood mononuclear cells (PBMCs), collected at new diagnosis, from a patient treated with antithyroid drugs. The chain uses TRBV29-1 and TRBJ2-4; D gene uncertain. This CDR3 reads CSGLGFAKNIQYF. The CDR3 bases are TGCAGCGGGCTCGGATTCGCCAAAAACATTCAGTACTTC.